Here is one T cell receptor (beta chain) with its context. No antigen is known for it. It has no much larger one-base neighbor in the sample; base qualities were not kept. The CDR3, from cysteine to phenylalanine, totals 15 residues. Here the CDR3 DNA is all that survives: 45 bases in frame from base 1. The germline V gene supplies CDR1 MDHEN and CDR2 SYDVKM. Compared with germline, V lacks 7 bases and J lacks 4 bases; bases without a gene match: 7. These data belong to a study of shared clonotypes between healthy human individuals (dated by TCRdb to the early 2020s). Describing the broader study: A couple of women and a few men aged 18 to 49 years were included in the cohort. For each donor, CD4 naive and CD4 memory were each run on three plates, CD8 naive on two plates, and CD8 memory on one plate. The study deeply sequenced blood TCR repertoires of five healthy adults to estimate repertoire size and the extent of clonotype sharing between individuals. Libraries were prepared and TCR repertoires were sequenced by different laboratories using diverse techniques, in order to increase sequencing depth and limit assay-specific biases. Between about 0.8 and 9 billion PBMCs per donor were obtained by leukapheresis. Study-level results and caveats: Larger estimated clonotype richness was generally found for naive subsets than for memory subsets. Even with the large sequencing depth, rarefaction of the sorted-subset datasets indicated that sequencing was incomplete. Higher generation probabilities were observed for clonotypes shared by all four sorted-subset donors than for non-shared clonotypes. Across a few donors, approximately 4.6% of naive CD4, 3% to 3.5% of naive CD8, around 2.5% of memory CD4, and under 0.45% of memory CD8 clonotypes were shared. Sampling was limited to blood, and TCR repertoires in tissue likely differ from TCR repertoires in blood. Because the study included a small number of donors, the genetic and exposure-history diversity represented was limited. Pairwise subsampling indicated that sequencing depth was expected to affect the degree of clonotype sharing among donors.

CD8 naive samples were CD45RO-negative cells positively selected for CCR7, giving a CD45RA+CCR7+ population that excluded TemRA cells. The donors were healthy, HIV-negative adults with no recently reported acute infections or vaccinations. Only Caucasian adults living in Nashville, Tennessee, USA were represented among the donors. After blood collection by leukapheresis, PBMCs were isolated using Ficoll-Histopaque density gradient centrifugation and then cryopreserved in the vapor phase of liquid nitrogen. Analytical flow cytometry was used to check the purity and quantity of each magnetically sorted T cell population. Genomic DNA was isolated from each sorted fraction and quantified by UV absorbance on a Nanodrop 2000c. TCR CDR3 regions were amplified from genomic DNA by multiplex PCR using the deep immunoSEQ assay. Extracted genomic DNA from each cell subset was distributed evenly across all wells of several immunoSEQ 96-well plates, and each plate was treated as a replicate. Each replicate PCR for sorted subsets received about 0.2 ug genomic DNA, equal to about 30,000 T cell genomes. The purified libraries were quantified using a Qubit 3.0 fluorometer, sized with a Bioanalyzer 2100, and then quantified again using the KAPA Library Quantification kit. Every immunoSEQ 96-well plate was sequenced on a separate single-read 150-cycle Illumina NextSeq 550 flow cell. The original methods were these. The immunoSEQ output contained only junctional sequences without quality scores, so filtering could not match that applied to full-length reads. Sequences were annotated with PyIR, a Python wrapper for IgBLAST v1.9, and V/J genes and CDR3 were assigned using IMGT germline references. Any read was removed if the V/J assignment was weak (E-value above 1e-6), the CDR3 was missing, or the read contained stop codons, out-of-frame junctions, or ambiguous translated residues. V3J clonotypes were defined as sequences sharing an identical inferred V gene, J gene, and CDR3 amino acid sequence. Percentage overlap between repertoires was computed as shared unique clonotypes divided by the size of the smaller repertoire. Three approaches were used to assess repertoire richness: RTK rarefaction, the Chao1 estimator, and Recon v2.1 estimates of unobserved clonotypes. Generation probabilities for all TCRbeta clonotypes obtained by the gDNA method from a few donors were computed using OLGA. TCRdb provides this immuneACCESS table in a form limited to in-frame rearrangements. Some clones are lacking; in checked studies, under half of them reflect an unresolved V gene, and why the rest are absent is not known. That table is the source of V, J and clone size, and D and trimming were worked out from the DNA. This sample has about 2,200,000 clones in its table, and about 92% of those were observed once. Of the sample, about 1.5% is held by the ten largest clones.

This TCR was recovered from a man aged 18 to 35 in good health. Some clones in this sample may be carry-over from other donors' samples. The sample comprised naive CD8+ T cells from PBMCs. The sample's cell subset or site label, decoded: CD45RA+CCR7+. Rearrangement joined TRBV28 to TRBJ1-5; 10 bases in the junction line up with TRBD1. The nucleotide sequence reads as follows: TGTGCCAGCACCCAAGAGGACAGGGGGAATCAGCCCCAGCATTTT. Protein translation: CASTQEDRGNQPQHF.